These 31 T cell receptor beta chains originate from one sample sequenced in a study of healthy donors' naive CD4 and CD8 T cells. A linear amplification protocol produced the TCR libraries from 500 ng of total RNA. MiXCR, run by TCRdb on the reads, gives a single entry per CDR3 protein. The sample lists about 180,000 distinct CDR3 sequences, around 80% occurring once. Sequenced material: naive CD4+ and CD8+ T cells sorted from blood, pooled from several donors. The receptors were sampled from a pool of human donors in good health; the sample pools cells from several healthy donors.

The gene calls are TRBV5-6 and TRBJ1-2, with TRBD1 as a possible D gene (6 bases). Germline CDR1 reads SGHDT; CDR2 reads YYEEEE. The CDR3 has 15 residues. The V end was cut by 0 bases, the J end by 4 bases, with 13 bases between. CDR3 loop: CASSLAPGDLYGYTF. Written as DNA, the CDR3 is TGTGCCAGCAGCTTGGCACCAGGGGATCTCTATGGCTACACCTTC.

In its sample, this clonotype was seen a few times. The J gene is TRBJ2-2, the V gene TRBV27; maybe TRBD2 (5 bases). The germline CDR1 and CDR2 sequences are MNHEY and SMNVEV (reference sequence). V was shortened by 6 bases and J by 5 bases, with 10 bases between the two germline ends. CDR3 size: 13 residues. The CDR3 sequence is CASREVGTGELFF. CDR3 nucleotides: TGTGCCAGCAGGGAGGTCGGGACCGGGGAGCTGTTTTTT.

V and J are TRBV11-1 and TRBJ2-7, with unresolved D. V lost 6 bases to trimming and J lost 4 bases, with 10 bases between them. CDR3 length: 12 amino acids. Germline V gives CDR1 SGHAT, CDR2 FQDESV (reference sequence). CDR3 DNA sequence: TGTGCCAGCAGACAAACCATTTACGAGCAGTACTTC. Amino acid sequence: CASRQTIYEQYF. Complete variable domain (other parts from reference TRBV11-1 and TRBJ2-7): EAEVAQSPRYKITEKSQAVAFWCDPISGHATLYWYRQILGQGPELLVQFQDESVVDDSQLPKDRFSAERLKGVDSTLKIQPAELGDSAMYLCASRQTIYEQYFGPGTRLTVT.

The CDR3 DNA follows: TGCAGCGTCTCCCTGACAGGGACTGAAGCTTTCTTT. This sequence encodes CSVSLTGTEAFF. This chain uses TRBV29-1 with TRBJ1-1; 7 bases map to TRBD1. This CDR3 has 12 residues. After removal of 6 bases from V and 5 bases from J, the junction contained 6 bases not matched to a gene. The germline V gene has CDR1 SQVTM and CDR2 ANQGSEA.

The rearrangement links TRBV14 to TRBJ2-7; tentative D call: TRBD1 (5 bases). Germline V gene lookup returns CDR1 SGHDN and CDR2 FVKESK. Trimming removed 5 bases at V and 4 bases at J, with 15 bases between. The CDR3 length is 14 residues. The CDR3 loop is CASSFREPEYEQYF. CDR3 DNA sequence: TGTGCCAGCAGCTTCAGGGAACCGGAATACGAGCAGTACTTC.

In DNA, the CDR3 is TGTGCCAGTAGTATCCCCCAGGGCGAGCAGTACTTC. The encoded protein is CASSIPQGEQYF. The rearrangement uses TRBV19 and TRBJ2-7, with D possibly matching TRBD1 (5 bases). V was shortened by 3 bases and J by 6 bases, with 9 bases between the two germline ends. This CDR3 contains 12 residues. Germline CDR1 reads LNHDA; CDR2 reads SQIVND (reference sequence). The variable domain in full, with the rest retrieved from reference TRBV19 and TRBJ2-7, is DGGITQSPKYLFRKEGQNVTLSCEQNLNHDAMYWYRQDPGQGLRLIYYSQIVNDFQKGDIAEGYSVSREKKESFPLTVTSAQKNPTAFYLCASSIPQGEQYFGPGTRLTVT.

The CDR3 bases are TGTGCCTGGAGTCCCGGGACTAGCGGATACGAGCAGTACTTC. Translation gives CAWSPGTSGYEQYF. The chain carries TRBV30 and TRBJ2-7; 11 bases are a match to TRBD2. This CDR3 has 14 residues. Germline CDR1 GTSNPN, CDR2 SVGIG (reference sequence). Losses at the gene ends were 2 bases for V and 4 bases for J; bases not matched to a gene: 4.

Comment on this clonotype: Without the conserved terminal phenylalanine or tryptophan, this CDR3 likely stems from a read error. V is TRBV19 and J is TRBJ2-7, with 9 bases identical to TRBD1. Germline V CDR1 and CDR2: LNHDA, SQIVND (reference sequence). This CDR3 spans 15 amino acids. Trimming removed 4 bases from V and 3 bases from J; junction bases left unmatched: 7. The CDR3 reads CASSNPGQGLYEQYS. In DNA form, the CDR3 reads TGTGCCAGTAGTAATCCGGGACAGGGTCTCTACGAGCAGTACTCC.

The table lists this clonotype with a count of one. The genes are TRBV27 and TRBJ2-1; the D is unclear. The CDR3 spans 17 residues. The V gene lost 0 bases and the J gene lost 0 bases, with 12 bases spanning the gap. Per the germline V gene, CDR1 is MNHEY and CDR2 is SMNVEV (reference sequence). CDR3 coding DNA: TGTGCCAGCAGTTTATCAATAGCCGCCGTCTCCTACAATGAGCAGTTCTTC. It is translated as CASSLSIAAVSYNEQFF.

This chain connects TRBV5-4 to TRBJ1-1, with a possible D match to TRBD1 (5 bases). CDR1 and CDR2 (germline): SGHNT, YYREEE (reference sequence). CDR3 length: 14 amino acids. Trimming removed 5 bases from V and 4 bases from J, with 15 bases in between. Here the CDR3 reads CASRKQGQSTEAFF. The CDR3 nucleotides read TGTGCCAGCAGAAAGCAGGGCCAGAGCACTGAAGCTTTCTTT.

This chain's CDR3 is CASRPGLAGTYEQYF. DNA of the CDR3: TGTGCCAGCAGGCCGGGACTAGCGGGAACCTACGAGCAGTACTTC. The chain has TRBV6-5 and TRBJ2-7; 13 bases fit TRBD2. V gave up 6 bases and J gave up 2 bases; unmatched junction bases: 4. From germline, CDR1 is MNHEY and CDR2 SVGAGI. CDR3 length equals 15 residues.

This sequence joins TRBV11-2 and TRBJ1-1; no firm D call. The CDR3 is made up of 15 amino acids. Germline V lookup: CDR1 SGHAT, CDR2 FQNNGV. V lost 3 bases and J 1 base, leaving 12 bases between the germline ends. The CDR3 DNA sequence: TGTGCCAGCAGCTTGGCGCTCGAGGCGAACACTGAAGCTTTCTTT. It translates to CASSLALEANTEAFF.

This chain joins TRBV29-1 and TRBJ2-7; perhaps TRBD1 as D (6 bases). CDR3 size: 12 residues. Germline values: CDR1 SQVTM, CDR2 ANQGSEA. Trimming pared 4 bases from V and 0 bases from J, leaving 7 bases between. The CDR3 region has the DNA TGCAGCGTTGGGGACACCTCCTACGAGCAGTACTTC. Translated, it gives CSVGDTSYEQYF.

The gene calls are TRBV20-1 and TRBJ1-1; D is uncertain. V was cut by 5 bases and J by 6 bases, with 19 bases left in between. CDR3 length: 14 amino acids. The germline V gene has CDR1 DFQATT and CDR2 SNEGSKA (reference sequence). The CDR3 nucleotides are TGCAGTGCTGCGCCCGGACTTAAGGGATCTGAAGCTTTCTTT. Encoded protein: CSAAPGLKGSEAFF.

This clonotype was observed once. The rearrangement links TRBV29-1 to TRBJ2-5; D remains unclear. The CDR3 totals 12 residues. The germline V gene has CDR1 SQVTM and CDR2 ANQGSEA. The germline V and J ends were trimmed by 7 bases and 4 bases, with 13 bases remaining between them. CDR3 sequence: CSGRPLGETQYF. The CDR3, as DNA: TGCAGCGGCCGACCGTTGGGAGAGACCCAGTACTTC.

This chain links TRBV29-1 with TRBJ2-1; possibly TRBD2 for D (6 bases). Deletions cut 1 base from V and 5 bases from J, with 9 bases between. Germline values: CDR1 SQVTM, CDR2 ANQGSEA. The CDR3 runs to 13 residues. Here the CDR3 reads CSVEAGVNNEQFF. The DNA of the CDR3 is TGCAGCGTTGAAGCGGGAGTAAACAATGAGCAGTTCTTC.

The chain recombines TRBV29-1 with TRBJ2-1, with 13 nucleotides matching TRBD2. The CDR3 totals 13 residues. With 5 bases clipped from V and 8 bases from J, the junction kept 3 bases outside the gene matches. Looked up from germline, CDR1 is SQVTM and CDR2 is ANQGSEA. CDR3 residues: CSVTSGRADEQFF. The DNA of the CDR3 is TGCAGCGTTACTAGCGGGAGGGCCGATGAGCAGTTCTTC.

This clonotype was found a few times. The chain employs TRBV5-4 and TRBJ2-1; TRBD2 matches 11 bases. After removal of 3 bases from V and 7 bases from J, the junction contained 6 bases not matched to a gene. Germline CDR1 and CDR2: SGHNT and YYREEE (reference sequence). The CDR3 extends over 15 amino acids. The CDR3 DNA follows: TGTGCCAGCAGCTCTAGACTAGCGGGACGGAATGAGCAGTTCTTC. As protein: CASSSRLAGRNEQFF.

This chain uses TRBV5-1 with TRBJ1-1, with D uncertain. CDR1 is SGHRS and CDR2 is YFSETQ in the germline V gene. CDR3 length: 14 amino acids. V dropped 4 bases and J dropped 2 bases, with 12 bases sitting between them. The chain's CDR3 is CASSPAVGNTEAFF. The DNA for the CDR3 is TGCGCCAGCAGCCCGGCGGTTGGCAACACTGAAGCTTTCTTT.

The gene calls are TRBV6-6 and TRBJ1-2, with D perhaps TRBD1 (5 bases). Trimming shortened V by 5 bases and J by 2 bases, and 18 bases separated the two germline ends. The CDR3 consists of 16 residues. Germline CDR1 MNHNY, CDR2 SVGAGI (reference sequence). This chain's CDR3 is CASSTNAGTGNYGYTF. For the CDR3, the DNA is TGTGCCAGCAGTACAAACGCTGGGACGGGAAACTATGGCTACACCTTC.

This chain uses TRBV6-5 with TRBJ1-2; 10 positions agree with TRBD1. V was clipped by 6 bases and J by 12 bases; unmatched bases: 7. This CDR3 region has 12 residues. Germline V gives CDR1 MNHEY, CDR2 SVGAGI. The CDR3 region has the DNA TGTGCCAGCAGCGGGACAGGGGATGGGGACACCTTC. Its protein is CASSGTGDGDTF.

This rearrangement joins TRBV27 to TRBJ2-7; perhaps D is TRBD1 or TRBD2 (5 bases each). The CDR3 runs to 13 residues. Germline assignment: CDR1 MNHEY and CDR2 SMNVEV (reference sequence). Trimming took 2 bases from V and 3 from J, leaving 8 bases between them. The CDR3, as DNA: TGTGCCAGCAGTTTAGGGACCCTCTACGAGCAGTACTTC. Amino acid sequence: CASSLGTLYEQYF.

This clonotype occurred a few times. The chain carries TRBV19 and TRBJ1-2; TRBD1 is a possible D gene (5 bases). The CDR3 is 12 residues long. Deletions cut 5 bases from V and 8 bases from J, with 12 bases between. Looked up from germline, CDR1 is LNHDA and CDR2 is SQIVND (reference sequence). The CDR3: CASSLGGYGYTF. The CDR3 region has the DNA TGTGCCAGTAGTCTTGGGGGGTACGGCTACACCTTC.

This clonotype came up a few times. The J gene is TRBJ2-7, the V gene TRBV29-1; no clear D. The CDR3 covers 11 residues. V shed 0 bases and J shed 4 bases, with 4 bases lying between them. Germline CDR1 and CDR2: SQVTM and ANQGSEA. CDR3 sequence: CSVEDQYEQYF. The CDR3 DNA is TGCAGCGTTGAAGATCAATACGAGCAGTACTTC.

The rearrangement links TRBV11-2 to TRBJ1-1; D call uncertain. V was cut by 5 bases and J by 4 bases, with 11 bases left in between. Germline CDR1 is SGHAT and CDR2 is FQNNGV. CDR3 length equals 13 residues. The CDR3 loop reads CASSPSLGTEAFF. DNA of the CDR3: TGTGCCAGCAGCCCCTCCCTCGGCACTGAAGCTTTCTTT.

Of note for this clonotype: One end of the junction does not line up with germline, which may come from a read error. The gene calls are TRBV5-1 and TRBJ2-4; 9 bases fit TRBD1. CDR3 length equals 15 residues. Germline CDR1 SGHRS, CDR2 YFSETQ. CDR3 sequence reads: CASSSGAGTGNIQYF. DNA for the CDR3: TGTGCCAGCAGCTCGGGCGCCGGGACAGGGAACATTCAGTACTTC. The full variable domain, rest sourced from reference TRBV5-1 and TRBJ2-4, is KAGVTQTPRYLIKTRGQQVTLSCSPISGHRSVSWYQQTPGQGLQFLFEYFSETQRNKGNFPGRFSGRQFSNSRSEMNVSTLELGDSALYLCASSSGAGTGNIQYFGAGTRLSVL.

This clonotype showed up just once. The J gene is TRBJ2-3, the V gene TRBV29-1; D is undetermined. CDR3 length: 14 residues. From germline, CDR1 is SQVTM and CDR2 ANQGSEA. Between the trimmed V and J ends, which lost 6 bases and 4 bases, there was a span of 17 bases. The CDR3 protein is CSVAGSSQSDTQYF. DNA of the CDR3: TGCAGCGTCGCCGGGTCGTCCCAATCAGATACGCAGTATTTT.

In its sample, this clonotype was seen a few times. The chain uses TRBV29-1 and TRBJ2-1, with D possibly matching TRBD1 (6 bases). The CDR3 totals 12 residues. V dropped 7 bases and J dropped 7 bases, with 14 bases sitting between them. Germline V gene sequence: CDR1 SQVTM, CDR2 ANQGSEA. In DNA, the CDR3 is TGCAGCGAACTGGAACAGGGTAATGAGCAGTTCTTC. Protein sequence: CSELEQGNEQFF.

This clonotype was counted a single time. The chain joins TRBV6-5 to TRBJ2-7; 14 positions match TRBD2. V shed 2 bases and J 6 bases; nucleotides not matched to a gene: 3. Germline values: CDR1 MNHEY, CDR2 SVGAGI. The CDR3 has 15 amino acids. CDR3 sequence (DNA): TGTGCCAGCAGTTACGGGACTAGCGGGAGATCCGAGCAGTACTTC. This sequence encodes CASSYGTSGRSEQYF.

This chain uses TRBV5-1 with TRBJ2-7, with D possibly matching TRBD1 (5 bases). V lost 0 bases to trimming and J lost 4 bases, with 8 bases between them. The germline CDR1 and CDR2 sequences are SGHRS and YFSETQ. The CDR3 has 13 amino acids. CDR3 protein: CASSLVQGYEQYF. The CDR3 DNA reads as TGCGCCAGCAGCTTGGTTCAGGGTTACGAGCAGTACTTC.

The chain is built from TRBV11-1 and TRBJ2-1; no reliable D call. Germline CDR1 is SGHAT and CDR2 is FQDESV (reference sequence). The CDR3 consists of 15 residues. The V and J ends lost 0 bases and 6 bases respectively, with 12 bases between them. CDR3 amino acids: CASSLARLSSNEQFF. The CDR3 bases are TGTGCCAGCAGCTTAGCCCGCCTCAGCTCCAATGAGCAGTTCTTC.